This paragraph covers one T cell receptor beta chain sequence. The protocol was immunoSEQ multiplex PCR, while the TCRdb copy is restricted to in-frame clones and leaves out a portion. This sample has under 80,000 clones, with more than 70% found just once. Deletions cut 7 bases from V and 2 bases from J, with 18 bases between. This CDR3 contains 15 residues. Germline assignment: CDR1 SNHLY and CDR2 FYNNEI. These data belong to a study of OX40 agonist ivuxolimab in advanced cancers. The chain has TRBV2 and TRBJ2-7; tentative D call: TRBD1 (6 bases). The sequence came from an adult with an advanced solid tumor such as melanoma, head and neck, liver or kidney cancer. The material was CD4+ or CD8+ T cells sorted from blood, obtained in a trial of the OX40 agonist ivuxolimab. CDR3 amino acids: CASKPGQIIPYEQYF. CDR3 nucleotide sequence: TGTGCCAGCAAACCGGGACAAATAATCCCCTACGAGCAGTACTTC.